This T cell receptor beta chain was captured in a study of yellow fever vaccine responses in identical twins. Note on this clonotype: Its antigen is unknown.

The CDR3 spans 16 residues. Germline-derived CDR1 and CDR2 are LGHNA and YSLEER. V was pared by 0 bases and J by 7 bases, with 18 bases between. Study-level results: Twins' vaccine T cell responses were reported to seem partly convergent and partly personalized.

MiXCR was run by TCRdb on the RT-PCR reads, yielding one entry per CDR3 protein. Of a few thousand distinct CDR3 sequences listed, 60% to 70% were seen once; the top ten hold 4%. The input for sequencing was T cells from blood (PBMCs), unsorted or a sorted subset (not recorded which), taken before or after yellow fever vaccination (not recorded which). The receptor was derived from a young woman who received the yellow fever vaccine. The V call is TRBV4-3, the J call TRBJ1-1; D is uncertain. DNA for the CDR3: TGCGCCAGCAGCCAAGATCCCGGCCAAGCGGCTAATGAAGCTTTCTTT. Its translation is CASSQDPGQAANEAFF.